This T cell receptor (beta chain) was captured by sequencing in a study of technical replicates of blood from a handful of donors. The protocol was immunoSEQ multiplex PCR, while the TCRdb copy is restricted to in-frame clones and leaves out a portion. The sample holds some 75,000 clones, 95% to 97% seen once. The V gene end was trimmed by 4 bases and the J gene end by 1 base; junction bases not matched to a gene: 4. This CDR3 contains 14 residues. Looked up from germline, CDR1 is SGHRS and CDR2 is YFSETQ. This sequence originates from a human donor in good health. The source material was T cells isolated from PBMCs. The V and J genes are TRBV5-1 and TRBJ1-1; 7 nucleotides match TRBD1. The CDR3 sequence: CASSPGQPNTEAFF. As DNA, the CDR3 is TGCGCCAGCAGCCCGGGACAGCCGAACACTGAAGCTTTCTTT.